This note documents a single TCR beta chain sequence. Its specificity is not known. TCRdb's copy holds only in-frame clones and misses some; the assay was immunoSEQ multiplex PCR. The table has 100,000 to 120,000 clones, roughly 89% seen once. The sample belongs to a study of siplizumab effects on memory and regulatory T cells. Whole-study findings and limits: Few alloreactive clones mapped to unstimulated subsets. Memory T cells appeared less diverse than naive cells, which seemed to contribute substantially to alloresponse. Left unconfirmed was the suppressive function of proliferating Tregs from siplizumab cultures.

V was clipped by 5 bases and J by 0 bases, with 8 bases between them. The CDR3 consists of 15 residues. Germline loops: CDR1 SGHTA, CDR2 FQGNSA. The chain recombines TRBV7-2 with TRBJ2-6; D uncertain. The source is a human donor in good health. Sequenced input: CD4+ T cells sorted from blood. The CDR3, as DNA: TGTGCCAGCAGCGACCGTATCTCTGGGGCCAACGTCCTGACTTTC. It is translated as CASSDRISGANVLTF.